This TCR beta chain is from a study of T cell repertoires in cytomegalovirus infection. Looking at the study overall: CMV epitopes, recently identified HLA-C-restricted and well-studied HLA-B-restricted, were used. Public TCR beta signatures indicated both CMV infection and matching HLA type. Study-wide results and caveats: Dominant in the ex vivo response were TCR beta clonotypes restricted by HLA-C and specific for CMV. The cumulative frequency of public TCR beta families distinguished individuals who carried CMV together with the relevant HLA.

This clonotype is a singleton in its sample. Its target is unknown. CDR1 is SQVTM, CDR2 ANQGSEA, per germline. CDR3 length equals 11 residues. The germline V and J ends were trimmed by 5 bases and 14 bases, with 17 bases remaining between them. From the reads, TCRdb called clonotypes with MiXCR, one entry per CDR3 protein. The sample shows approximately 910,000 distinct CDR3 sequences, around a third of them seen only once. This receptor was taken from a human donor in good health (CMV status not recorded). Some clones in this sample may be carry-over from other donors' samples. J is TRBJ2-3 and V is TRBV29-1, with D possibly called TRBD1 or TRBD2 (5 bases each). This sample comprised cultured CD8+ T cells from PBMCs, obtained from culture after CMV antigen stimulation. CDR3 bases: TGCAGCGTTTGGGAGAACAGGAGAGTGTATTTT. This codes for CSVWENRRVYF.